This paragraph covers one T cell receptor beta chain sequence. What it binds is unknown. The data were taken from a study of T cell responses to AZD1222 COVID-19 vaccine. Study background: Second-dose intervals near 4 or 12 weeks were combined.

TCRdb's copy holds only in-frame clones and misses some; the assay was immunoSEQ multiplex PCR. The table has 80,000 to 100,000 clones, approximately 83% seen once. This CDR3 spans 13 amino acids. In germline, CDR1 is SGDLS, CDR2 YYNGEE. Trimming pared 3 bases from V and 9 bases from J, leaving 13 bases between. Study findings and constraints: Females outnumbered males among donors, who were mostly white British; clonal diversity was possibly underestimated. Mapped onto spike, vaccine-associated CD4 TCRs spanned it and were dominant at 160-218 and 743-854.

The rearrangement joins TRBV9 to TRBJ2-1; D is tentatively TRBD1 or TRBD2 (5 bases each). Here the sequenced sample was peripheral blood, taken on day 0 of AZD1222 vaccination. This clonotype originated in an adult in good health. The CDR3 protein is CASSAGRLGEQFF. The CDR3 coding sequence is TGTGCCAGCAGCGCGGGACGGTTGGGTGAGCAGTTCTTC.